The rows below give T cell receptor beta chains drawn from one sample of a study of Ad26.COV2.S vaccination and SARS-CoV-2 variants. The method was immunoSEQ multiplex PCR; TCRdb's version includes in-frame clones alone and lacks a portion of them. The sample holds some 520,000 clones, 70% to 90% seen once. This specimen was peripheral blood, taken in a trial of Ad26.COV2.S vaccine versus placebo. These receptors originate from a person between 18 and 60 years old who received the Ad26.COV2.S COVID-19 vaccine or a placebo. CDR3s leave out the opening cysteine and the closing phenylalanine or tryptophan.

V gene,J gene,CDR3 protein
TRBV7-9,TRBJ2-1,ASSRRTSGRGNEQF
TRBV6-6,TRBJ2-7,ASSNSGMRLYYEQY
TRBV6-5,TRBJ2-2,ASRWDVGTGELF
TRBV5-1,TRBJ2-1,ASSQLPNNEQF
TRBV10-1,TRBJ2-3,ASSPRGATSTDTQY
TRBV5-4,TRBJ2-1,ASSPGGGQGFGEQF
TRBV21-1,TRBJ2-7,ASSKGQGLMSGRRYEQY
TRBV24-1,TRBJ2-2,ATSDPRQFTGELF
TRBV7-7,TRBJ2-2,ASSLLSGELF
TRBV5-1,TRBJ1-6,ASSLTPAGDNSPLH
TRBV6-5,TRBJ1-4,ASGGGEGKLF
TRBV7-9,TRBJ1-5,ASSLGAANQPQH